The entry below gives a single T cell receptor beta chain sequence along with its context. Germline values: CDR1 MNHEY, CDR2 SVGAGI. The CDR3 loop spans 15 amino acids. V trimming: 7 bases; J trimming: 7 bases; junction bases outside the gene matches: 12. These data come from a study of blood T cell repertoires in COVID-19. As for the study in general: T cells, B-cell-depleted T cells, or PBMCs provided the cDNA or gDNA that served as material.

In the study's own analysis: The authors estimated nucleated cell counts from reference gene primer amplification. Data came from immunoSEQ multiplex PCR; TCRdb stores just in-frame clones and leaves some out. V, J and clone size are taken as reported in that table, and D and trimming were inferred from the DNA itself. Of some 240,000 clones listed, 75% to 90% are singletons. The chain recombines TRBV6-5 with TRBJ1-4; TRBD1 matches 7 bases. The material sequenced was peripheral blood. The TCR comes from a woman aged 70-85 years with COVID-19, enrolled during active disease. CDR3 loop: CASTPTGARSEKLFF. CDR3 DNA: TGTGCCAGCACCCCCACAGGGGCGCGGAGTGAAAAACTGTTTTTT.